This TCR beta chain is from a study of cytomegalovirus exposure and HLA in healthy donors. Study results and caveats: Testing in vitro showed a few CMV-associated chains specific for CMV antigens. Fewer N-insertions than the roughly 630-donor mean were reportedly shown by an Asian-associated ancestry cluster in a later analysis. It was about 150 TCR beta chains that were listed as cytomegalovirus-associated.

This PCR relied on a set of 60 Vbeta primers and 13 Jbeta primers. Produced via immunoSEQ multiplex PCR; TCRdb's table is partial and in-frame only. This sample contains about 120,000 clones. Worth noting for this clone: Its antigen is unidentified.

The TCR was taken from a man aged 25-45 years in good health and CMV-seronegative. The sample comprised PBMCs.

CDR3 loop: CASSPGTGLDTQYF. For the CDR3, the DNA is TGTGCCAGCAGCCCCGGGACAGGACTTGATACCCAGTACTTC. This chain connects TRBV6-1 to TRBJ2-5, with TRBD1 identical over 8 bases. The CDR3 spans 14 residues. Losses at the gene ends were 6 bases for V and 8 bases for J; bases not matched to a gene: 11. Germline V gives CDR1 MNHNS, CDR2 SASEGT.